Below are 29 T cell receptor beta chains sequenced from a single sample in a study of patients and donors after allogeneic stem cell transplantation. TCRdb re-called the RT-PCR reads with MiXCR, one entry per CDR3 protein. The table shows 90,000 to 130,000 distinct CDR3 sequences, with 35% occurring only once. The sequenced sample was blood, either unsorted or a sorted T cell fraction (not recorded which). These receptors were collected from a human donor who was either an allogeneic HSCT recipient or a stem cell or donor lymphocyte infusion donor (not recorded which). It is not recorded whose cells these are; they may come from a transplant donor.

This clonotype appeared a few times. This chain uses TRBV7-2 with TRBJ1-6; D is ambiguous. The germline V gene has CDR1 SGHTA and CDR2 FQGNSA. The germline V and J ends were trimmed by 8 bases and 9 bases, with 20 bases remaining between them. The CDR3 has 15 amino acids. In DNA, the CDR3 is TGTGCCAGCGGCCATCCGGGGTTTTACAGTTCACCCCTCCACTTT. Protein product: CASGHPGFYSSPLHF.

There are a few counts of this clonotype. The chain is built from TRBV7-9 and TRBJ2-7, with TRBD1 identical over 8 bases. The V and J ends lost 0 bases and 2 bases, in that order; junction bases with no gene match: 6. CDR3 length: 16 amino acids. CDR1 is SEHNR, CDR2 FQNEAQ, per germline (reference sequence). CDR3 DNA: TGTGCCAGCAGCTTAGCGACAGGGGAAAGAACCTACGAGCAGTACTTC. Encoded protein: CASSLATGERTYEQYF.

This sequence joins TRBV6-5 and TRBJ1-1; no firm D call. The V gene lost 8 bases and the J gene lost 5 bases, with 9 bases spanning the gap. The length of the CDR3 is 11 residues. Germline V gene lookup returns CDR1 MNHEY and CDR2 SVGAGI. The CDR3 spells CASRGLTEAFF. The CDR3 DNA reads TGTGCCAGCCGCGGGTTGACTGAAGCTTTCTTT.

The chain links TRBV3-1 to TRBJ1-2; no reliable D call. Trimming stripped 4 bases from V and 7 bases from J, with 16 bases between. The CDR3 spans 14 residues. Per the germline V gene, CDR1 is LGHDT and CDR2 is YNNKEL (reference sequence). For the CDR3, the DNA is TGTGCCAGCAGCCGTAGGGCGGACCTTGGTGGCTACACCTTC. Amino acid sequence: CASSRRADLGGYTF.

The gene calls are TRBV4-3 and TRBJ2-5; either TRBD1 or TRBD2 may supply D (5 bases each). From germline, CDR1 is LGHNA and CDR2 YSLEER. V dropped 0 bases and J dropped 4 bases, with 12 bases sitting between them. There are 15 residues in the CDR3. The CDR3 sequence: CASSQDLGTLETQYF. Here the CDR3 DNA reads TGCGCCAGCAGCCAAGATTTAGGGACCCTAGAGACCCAGTACTTC.

This rearrangement joins TRBV7-2 to TRBJ2-4; D unresolved. V was cut by 1 base and J by 7 bases, with 8 bases left in between. This CDR3 is built from 13 residues. Germline V gene lookup returns CDR1 SGHTA and CDR2 FQGNSA. Written as DNA, the CDR3 is TGTGCCAGCAGCTTAGTTGTGGGGAACATTCAGTACTTC. Its protein is CASSLVVGNIQYF. The variable domain in full, completed from reference TRBV7-2 and TRBJ2-4, reads GAGVSQSPSNKVTEKGKDVELRCDPISGHTALYWYRQSLGQGLEFLIYFQGNSAPDKSGLPSDRFSAERTGGSVSTLTIQRTQQEDSAVYLCASSLVVGNIQYFGAGTRLSVL.

In nucleotides, the CDR3 is TGTGCCAGCAGCCCTCGAAGATGGGAGACCCAGTACTTC. This gives the protein CASSPRRWETQYF. This chain joins TRBV13 and TRBJ2-5; D remains ambiguous. This CDR3 has 13 amino acids. Trimming cost V 5 bases and J 5 bases, with 12 bases left between them. Per the germline V gene, CDR1 is PRHDT and CDR2 is FYEKMQ (reference sequence).

The chain couples TRBV9 to TRBJ2-7, with 8 bases fitting TRBD1. Per germline, CDR1 SGDLS and CDR2 YYNGEE. CDR3 size: 15 residues. Trimming at V came to 0 bases and at J to 6 bases, leaving 8 bases not matched to a gene. CDR3 DNA: TGTGCCAGCAGCGTAGACCCAGGACAGGGTCGCGAGCAGTACTTC. This codes for CASSVDPGQGREQYF.

The chain links TRBV11-2 to TRBJ1-1; D is unclear. Trimming took 1 base from V and 0 from J, leaving 9 bases between them. CDR3 size: 15 residues. Germline V gene lookup returns CDR1 SGHAT and CDR2 FQNNGV. The CDR3 DNA reads TGTGCCAGCAGCTTAGTTTCAGCCCTGAACACTGAAGCTTTCTTT. Its translation is CASSLVSALNTEAFF.

This clonotype was seen a handful of times. V usage is TRBV3-1 and J usage is TRBJ1-1; possible D gene TRBD1, 5 bases. CDR3 length equals 15 residues. Trimming pared 2 bases from V and 5 bases from J, leaving 15 bases between. CDR1 is LGHDT and CDR2 is YNNKEL in the germline V gene (reference sequence). The CDR3 protein is CASSQRLLGRTEAFF. The CDR3 coding sequence is TGTGCCAGCAGCCAAAGGCTATTGGGACGGACTGAAGCTTTCTTT.

The sample holds a few counts of this clonotype. The chain uses TRBV6-6 and TRBJ1-1, with TRBD1 identical over 8 bases. With 2 bases clipped from V and 4 bases from J, the junction kept 0 bases outside the gene matches. The CDR3 is made up of 13 amino acids. Looked up from germline, CDR1 is MNHNY and CDR2 is SVGAGI (reference sequence). CDR3 DNA sequence: TGTGCCAGCAGTTACACAGGGGGCACTGAAGCTTTCTTT. Amino acids: CASSYTGGTEAFF.

This chain uses TRBV20-1 with TRBJ2-1, with D unresolved. Per germline, CDR1 DFQATT and CDR2 SNEGSKA (reference sequence). V was shortened by 3 bases and J by 6 bases, with 9 bases between the two germline ends. This CDR3 is built from 12 residues. The CDR3 loop is CSASRTVNEQFF. CDR3 DNA sequence: TGCAGTGCTAGTCGCACAGTCAATGAGCAGTTCTTC.

The V and J genes are TRBV13 and TRBJ2-1; D not certain. Germline CDR1 is PRHDT and CDR2 is FYEKMQ (reference sequence). V lost 5 bases, J lost 0 bases, and 2 bases lay in between. The CDR3 contains 12 residues. In DNA form, the CDR3 reads TGTGCCAGCAGCCTCTCCTACAATGAGCAGTTCTTC. Protein sequence: CASSLSYNEQFF.

In this sample, this clonotype turned up a few times. The chain uses TRBV5-6 and TRBJ2-5; a weak D match, TRBD2 (5 bases). Trimming shortened V by 4 bases and J by 3 bases, and 13 bases separated the two germline ends. Germline V CDR1 and CDR2: SGHDT, YYEEEE. This CDR3 region has 14 residues. CDR3 in amino acids: CASSLDYPKETQYF. Here the CDR3 DNA reads TGTGCCAGCAGCCTTGACTACCCGAAAGAGACCCAGTACTTC. The entire variable domain, with the rest obtained from reference TRBV5-6 and TRBJ2-5, is as follows: DAGVTQSPTHLIKTRGQQVTLRCSPKSGHDTVSWYQQALGQGPQFIFQYYEEEERQRGNFPDRFSGHQFPNYSSELNVNALLLGDSALYLCASSLDYPKETQYFGPGTRLLVL.

The gene calls are TRBV15 and TRBJ2-5; 11 positions match TRBD2. This CDR3 contains 15 residues. The germline V gene encodes CDR1 LNHNV and CDR2 YYDKDF (reference sequence). The V and J ends lost 3 bases and 3 bases, in that order; junction bases with no gene match: 3. CDR3 in DNA: TGTGCCACCAGCAGTGGGACTAGCGGAGAAGAGACCCAGTACTTC. Protein product: CATSSGTSGEETQYF.

The V and J genes are TRBV7-2 and TRBJ2-3, with 9 nucleotides matching TRBD1. Unmatched junction bases numbered 1, after V lost 2 bases and J lost 1 base. The length of the CDR3 is 15 residues. Germline CDR1 reads SGHTA; CDR2 reads FQGNSA. The CDR3 region is CASSLRDRGTDTQYF. In DNA, the CDR3 is TGTGCCAGCAGCTTACGGGACAGGGGCACAGATACGCAGTATTTT.

J is TRBJ1-1 and V is TRBV19; D is uncertain. This CDR3 has 14 residues. Germline V gene data show CDR1 as LNHDA and CDR2 as SQIVND (reference sequence). V dropped 4 bases and J dropped 2 bases, with 11 bases sitting between them. This CDR3 is CASSRAATNTEAFF. The DNA of the CDR3 is TGTGCCAGTAGTAGGGCGGCGACCAACACTGAAGCTTTCTTT.

The V call is TRBV29-1, the J call TRBJ2-1; D gene ambiguous. Trimming removed 8 bases from V and 2 bases from J, with 16 bases in between. Germline assignment: CDR1 SQVTM and CDR2 ANQGSEA. This CDR3 region has 14 residues. CDR3 sequence (DNA): TGCAGCCTACTGGCGTCCGATACCTACAATGAGCAGTTCTTC. Translation gives CSLLASDTYNEQFF.

At least ten counts were recorded for this clonotype. The chain employs TRBV12-3 or TRBV12-4 and TRBJ1-4; TRBD1 might be the D (6 bases). The CDR3 consists of 13 residues. Trimming left V 6 bases short and J 7 bases short, with 12 bases between. Here the CDR3 DNA reads TGTGCCAGCAGACCCGGGACATCTGAAAAACTGTTTTTT. Translated: CASRPGTSEKLFF.

The rearrangement uses TRBV12-3 or TRBV12-4 and TRBJ2-4; 7 bases are shared with TRBD1. The CDR3 spans 14 residues. V shed 4 bases and J 7 bases; nucleotides not matched to a gene: 7. The CDR3 sequence: CASSYRGGSNIQYF. Written as DNA, the CDR3 is TGTGCCAGCAGTTACAGGGGCGGGTCGAACATTCAGTACTTC.

This clonotype was seen only a few times. The rearrangement joins TRBV18 to TRBJ1-2; no clear D gene. The CDR3 extends over 11 amino acids. Germline assignment: CDR1 KGHSH and CDR2 LQKENI. The germline V and J ends were trimmed by 2 bases and 7 bases, with 5 bases remaining between them. CDR3 nucleotides: TGTGCCAGCTCACCAAGGTTTGGCTACACCTTC. This codes for CASSPRFGYTF.

V and J are TRBV20-1 and TRBJ2-1; D gene unclear. Trimming stripped 5 bases from V and 4 bases from J, with 3 bases between. Germline loops: CDR1 DFQATT, CDR2 SNEGSKA (reference sequence). This CDR3 has 10 residues. The CDR3 DNA follows: TGCAGTGCTTTTTACAATGAGCAGTTCTTC. Residues: CSAFYNEQFF.

This clonotype was seen a few times. The V and J genes are TRBV12-3 or TRBV12-4 and TRBJ2-2; 9 nucleotides line up with TRBD2. The J segment lost 4 bases and the V segment lost 3 bases, leaving 9 bases of the junction unmatched. The CDR3 sequence is 17 residues long. The CDR3 coding sequence is TGTGCCAGCAGTTTCTTAGGAGCGGGAGGCGGCACCGGGGAGCTGTTTTTT. The encoded protein is CASSFLGAGGGTGELFF.

The rearrangement uses TRBV6-6 and TRBJ1-5, with D possibly matching TRBD1 (6 bases). CDR1 is MNHNY and CDR2 is SVGAGI in the germline V gene (reference sequence). V lost 0 bases to trimming and J lost 9 bases, with 15 bases between them. There are 15 residues in the CDR3. This chain's CDR3 is CASSYSPGAAWPQHF. The CDR3 DNA follows: TGTGCCAGCAGTTACTCGCCAGGGGCCGCATGGCCCCAGCATTTT.

This chain links TRBV19 with TRBJ1-1; D may be TRBD1 (6 bases). This CDR3 is 15 amino acids long. The germline gives CDR1 LNHDA, CDR2 SQIVND (reference sequence). Trimming cost V 7 bases and J 1 base, with 16 bases left between them. The CDR3 protein is CASTQGEPSNTEAFF. The CDR3 DNA reads as TGTGCCAGTACACAGGGTGAGCCCTCGAACACTGAAGCTTTCTTT. Supplemented by reference TRBV19 and TRBJ1-1, the full variable domain reads DGGITQSPKYLFRKEGQNVTLSCEQNLNHDAMYWYRQDPGQGLRLIYYSQIVNDFQKGDIAEGYSVSREKKESFPLTVTSAQKNPTAFYLCASTQGEPSNTEAFFGQGTRLTVV.

The V and J genes are TRBV29-1 and TRBJ1-1; D unclear. CDR1 is SQVTM and CDR2 is ANQGSEA in the germline V gene. The V gene lost 7 bases and the J gene lost 4 bases, with 10 bases spanning the gap. This CDR3 region has 11 residues. This chain's CDR3 is CSGWEGTEAFF. The CDR3, as DNA: TGCAGCGGGTGGGAGGGCACTGAAGCTTTCTTT.

The chain is built from TRBV20-1 and TRBJ2-1, with TRBD2 as a possible D gene (5 bases). V was cut by 7 bases and J by 6 bases, with 13 bases left in between. Looked up from germline, CDR1 is DFQATT and CDR2 is SNEGSKA (reference sequence). The CDR3 covers 12 residues. CDR3 bases: TGCAGTGGGACCTCGGGGTCCAATGAGCAGTTCTTC. Translating it yields CSGTSGSNEQFF.

J is TRBJ1-2 and V is TRBV2; a possible D gene is TRBD1 (5 bases). V lost 2 bases and J lost 4, with 14 bases in between. Germline values: CDR1 SNHLY, CDR2 FYNNEI. This CDR3 spans 15 amino acids. The CDR3 DNA reads TGTGCCAGCAGTGAATTGGCAGGGTCGGTCTATGGCTACACCTTC. Translating gives CASSELAGSVYGYTF.

The chain links TRBV7-2 to TRBJ1-5; no clear D gene. Trimming cost V 2 bases and J 3 bases, with 8 bases left between them. CDR1 and CDR2 from the germline V gene are SGHTA and FQGNSA. The CDR3 contains 14 residues. DNA of the CDR3: TGTGCCAGCAGCTTAACGCAGGACAATCAGCCCCAGCATTTT. It specifies CASSLTQDNQPQHF. Combining the CDR3 with reference TRBV7-2 and TRBJ1-5 gives the whole variable domain GAGVSQSPSNKVTEKGKDVELRCDPISGHTALYWYRQSLGQGLEFLIYFQGNSAPDKSGLPSDRFSAERTGGSVSTLTIQRTQQEDSAVYLCASSLTQDNQPQHFGDGTRLSIL.